The next 27 T cell receptor beta chains were all read from a single sample in a study of cytomegalovirus exposure and HLA in healthy donors (TCRdb year 2017). Library creation used the immunoSEQ multiplex PCR assay. A mixture of 60 forward primers for TCR Vbeta segments and 13 reverse primers for TCR Jbeta segments was used in the multiplex PCR. The immuneACCESS repertoire file appears here via TCRdb, limited to in-frame rearrangements. These files lack a portion of the clones; in checked studies, under half of the deficit traces to unresolved V genes, and the cause of the others is not known. The sample table records about 140,000 clones; approximately 65% of these occur just once. The ten largest clones take up 6.5% of the sample. Sequencing was carried out using PBMCs. These receptors were taken from a woman aged 55-69 years in good health and CMV-seronegative.

The J gene is TRBJ2-1, the V gene TRBV4-2, with 9 positions matching TRBD2. J lost 11 bases, V lost 0 bases, and 8 bases had no gene match. CDR3 size: 15 residues. From germline, CDR1 is LGHNA and CDR2 YNFKEQ. The CDR3, as DNA: TGTGCCAGCAGCCAAGATTTAGCTAGCGGGATAAAGCAGTTCTTC. Protein product: CASSQDLASGIKQFF.

A single count supports this clone. The chain couples TRBV6-1 to TRBJ2-3, with 7 bases aligning to TRBD2. The J segment lost 0 bases and the V segment lost 2 bases, leaving 14 bases of the junction unmatched. This CDR3 contains 19 residues. The V gene's germline CDR1 is MNHNS and CDR2 SASEGT. CDR3: CASSELSGMGAASTDTQYF. In DNA, the CDR3 is TGTGCCAGCAGTGAATTAAGCGGGATGGGAGCGGCTAGCACAGATACGCAGTATTTT.

The V and J genes are TRBV7-9 and TRBJ2-1, with a weak D call TRBD1 (5 bases). The germline V and J ends were trimmed by 5 bases and 5 bases, with 16 bases remaining between them. The CDR3 contains 15 residues. The germline gives CDR1 SEHNR, CDR2 FQNEAQ (reference sequence). The CDR3, as DNA: TGTGCCAGCAGCGTAGACAGTGAAGTAAACAATGAGCAGTTCTTC. Protein sequence: CASSVDSEVNNEQFF. The full variable domain, rest sourced from reference TRBV7-9 and TRBJ2-1, is DTGVSQNPRHKITKRGQNVTFRCDPISEHNRLYWYRQTLGQGPEFLTYFQNEAQLEKSRLLSDRFSAERPKGSFSTLEIQRTEQGDSAMYLCASSVDSEVNNEQFFGPGTRLTVL.

The chain joins TRBV19 to TRBJ1-5; 8 bases match TRBD1. V dropped 6 bases and J dropped 1; count of bases not matched to a gene: 8. CDR1 and CDR2 from the germline V gene are LNHDA and SQIVND (reference sequence). The CDR3 has 16 residues. The CDR3, as DNA: TGTGCCAGTAGCCCCCGGACAGGGCTGAGCAATCAGCCCCAGCATTTT. Residues: CASSPRTGLSNQPQHF.

The chain uses TRBV5-8 and TRBJ1-1; D is ambiguous. Trimming cost V 0 bases and J 8 bases, with 20 bases left between them. Germline lookup yields CDR1 SGHTS and CDR2 YDEGEE. This CDR3 contains 16 residues. The CDR3 sequence is CASSLAISHIHGEAFF. CDR3 sequence (DNA): TGTGCCAGCAGCTTGGCTATTAGCCATATACACGGCGAAGCTTTCTTT. Drawing the rest from reference TRBV5-8 and TRBJ1-1, the complete variable domain is EAGVTQSPTHLIKTRGQQATLRCSPISGHTSVYWYQQALGLGLQFLLWYDEGEERNRGNFPPRFSGRQFPNYSSELNVNALELEDSALYLCASSLAISHIHGEAFFGQGTRLTVV.

This clone was found a few times. The DNA of the CDR3 is TGTGCCAGCAGCCCCGCAGGCCCTCTTACCAAAAACATTCAGTACTTC. Residues: CASSPAGPLTKNIQYF. The gene calls are TRBV5-4 and TRBJ2-4; D is undetermined. This CDR3 region has 16 residues. Per the germline V gene, CDR1 is SGHNT and CDR2 is YYREEE (reference sequence). V was cut by 4 bases and J by 2 bases, with 16 bases left in between.

V and J are TRBV5-8 and TRBJ2-2; D possibly corresponds to TRBD2 (5 bases). The V gene's germline CDR1 is SGHTS and CDR2 YDEGEE. The CDR3 is 15 amino acids. Trimming removed 4 bases from V and 0 bases from J, with 10 bases in between. The CDR3 sequence is CASSDGLSNTGELFF. The CDR3 nucleotides read TGTGCCAGCAGCGACGGACTGTCGAACACCGGGGAGCTGTTTTTT.

This clone has only a few counts. The chain combines TRBV14 with TRBJ2-3; D is unresolved. The CDR3 covers 14 residues. The germline CDR1 and CDR2 sequences are SGHDN and FVKESK. The V and J ends lost 0 bases and 1 base respectively, with 5 bases between them. CDR3 sequence (DNA): TGTGCCAGCAGCCAAGAGGGCGGCACAGATACGCAGTATTTT. Translation: CASSQEGGTDTQYF.

This chain joins TRBV5-8 and TRBJ2-2; 7 bases match TRBD2. The germline V gene has CDR1 SGHTS and CDR2 YDEGEE. V trimming: 0 bases; J trimming: 0 bases; junction bases outside the gene matches: 5. The length of the CDR3 is 17 residues. CDR3 region: CASSLAVLAANTGELFF. The CDR3 DNA sequence: TGTGCCAGCAGCTTGGCAGTGCTAGCGGCGAACACCGGGGAGCTGTTTTTT. The whole variable domain, remainder taken from reference TRBV5-8 and TRBJ2-2, is EAGVTQSPTHLIKTRGQQATLRCSPISGHTSVYWYQQALGLGLQFLLWYDEGEERNRGNFPPRFSGRQFPNYSSELNVNALELEDSALYLCASSLAVLAANTGELFFGEGSRLTVL.

CDR3 bases: TGTGCCAGCAGCCCCCCCTTACGGGAGGGTGGCACAGATACGCAGTATTTT. Its translation is CASSPPLREGGTDTQYF. V is TRBV7-8 and J is TRBJ2-3, with TRBD2 identical over 8 bases. V was clipped by 5 bases and J by 1 base; unmatched bases: 11. Germline CDR1 and CDR2: SGHVS and FQNEAQ. CDR3 size: 17 residues. The complete variable domain, with remaining parts taken from reference TRBV7-8 and TRBJ2-3, reads GAGVSQSPRYKVAKRGQDVALRCDPISGHVSLFWYQQALGQGPEFLTYFQNEAQLDKSGLPSDRFFAERPEGSVSTLKIQRTQQEDSAVYLCASSPPLREGGTDTQYFGPGTRLTVL.

The chain uses TRBV7-2 and TRBJ2-5; tentative D call: TRBD2 (5 bases). CDR1 is SGHTA and CDR2 is FQGNSA in the germline V gene. Trimming took off 0 bases at V and 1 base at J, with 9 bases between the two ends. The CDR3 runs 15 residues. This CDR3 reads CASSLAGGSQETQYF. The CDR3 nucleotides are TGTGCCAGCAGCTTAGCCGGCGGGTCCCAAGAGACCCAGTACTTC. The complete variable domain, with remaining parts taken from reference TRBV7-2 and TRBJ2-5, reads GAGVSQSPSNKVTEKGKDVELRCDPISGHTALYWYRQSLGQGLEFLIYFQGNSAPDKSGLPSDRFSAERTGGSVSTLTIQRTQQEDSAVYLCASSLAGGSQETQYFGPGTRLLVL.

The chain employs TRBV5-4 and TRBJ1-2; D remains ambiguous. The V end was cut by 3 bases, the J end by 1 base, with 13 bases between. The V gene's germline CDR1 is SGHNT and CDR2 YYREEE (reference sequence). This CDR3 contains 15 residues. The DNA of the CDR3 is TGTGCCAGCAGCTATGCACAGTGGGTTAACTATGGCTACACCTTC. The encoded protein is CASSYAQWVNYGYTF.

The chain is built from TRBV27 and TRBJ1-5; D is uncertain. CDR3 size: 17 residues. Germline V CDR1 and CDR2: MNHEY, SMNVEV (reference sequence). V dropped 1 base and J dropped 5 bases, with 18 bases sitting between them. CDR3 coding DNA: TGTGCCAGCAGTTTATACATGGGCAGCCCCCTCCATCAGCCCCAGCATTTT. Protein product: CASSLYMGSPLHQPQHF.

The rearrangement joins TRBV19 to TRBJ2-7, with D perhaps TRBD1 (5 bases). V shed 2 bases and J shed 5 bases, with 10 bases lying between them. Germline V gives CDR1 LNHDA, CDR2 SQIVND (reference sequence). CDR3 length equals 13 residues. This CDR3 reads CASSIRQGDEQYF. CDR3 sequence (DNA): TGTGCCAGTAGTATAAGGCAGGGCGACGAGCAGTACTTC.

The chain employs TRBV5-1 and TRBJ2-1; 12 nucleotides line up with TRBD2. Germline V CDR1 and CDR2: SGHRS, YFSETQ. CDR3 length: 18 amino acids. The V gene end was trimmed by 5 bases and the J gene end by 0 bases; junction bases not matched to a gene: 9. CDR3 amino acids: CASRLRTSGASSYNEQFF. CDR3 DNA sequence: TGCGCCAGCAGACTGAGGACTAGCGGGGCGAGCTCCTACAATGAGCAGTTCTTC. The full variable domain, its missing parts supplied by reference TRBV5-1 and TRBJ2-1, is KAGVTQTPRYLIKTRGQQVTLSCSPISGHRSVSWYQQTPGQGLQFLFEYFSETQRNKGNFPGRFSGRQFSNSRSEMNVSTLELGDSALYLCASRLRTSGASSYNEQFFGPGTRLTVL.

The J gene is TRBJ2-5, the V gene TRBV27; a weak D match, TRBD2 (6 bases). CDR3 length equals 15 residues. Germline V gene sequence: CDR1 MNHEY, CDR2 SMNVEV (reference sequence). The ends were cut back, 5 bases at V and 2 bases at J, with 15 bases in the middle. The CDR3 loop reads CASSATWGRQETQYF. CDR3 sequence (DNA): TGTGCCAGCAGTGCCACATGGGGGAGGCAAGAGACCCAGTACTTC.

This sequence joins TRBV28 and TRBJ1-1; TRBD1 aligns across 8 bases. CDR1 is MDHEN, CDR2 SYDVKM, per germline. This CDR3 comprises 13 residues. With V trimmed by 10 bases and J by 5 bases, 9 bases remained unmatched. The CDR3 is CAIKAGGRTEAFF. CDR3 nucleotide sequence: TGTGCCATTAAAGCAGGGGGCCGGACTGAAGCTTTCTTT.

This clone was counted between two and nine times. In DNA form, the CDR3 reads TGTGCCAGCACGACAGGGGGGAGCAATCAGCCCCAGCATTTT. It yields the protein CASTTGGSNQPQHF. The chain uses TRBV2 and TRBJ1-5; TRBD1 agrees at 9 bases. CDR3 length equals 14 residues. Germline V gives CDR1 SNHLY, CDR2 FYNNEI. J gave up 1 base and V 7 bases, and 2 bases lay outside the gene matches.

Here the CDR3 reads CASSLDRGLPQHF. The CDR3 bases are TGTGCCAGCAGCTTAGACAGGGGTTTACCCCAGCATTTT. The chain combines TRBV7-2 with TRBJ1-5; 7 bases line up with TRBD1. The ends lost 1 base at V and 10 bases at J; junction bases unmatched: 4. The CDR3 extends over 13 amino acids. From germline, CDR1 is SGHTA and CDR2 FQGNSA.

CDR3 nucleotide sequence: TGCGCCAGCAGTCACCCGGGACAGGTCCGCACAGATACGCAGTATTTT. Protein sequence: CASSHPGQVRTDTQYF. The genes are TRBV23-1 and TRBJ2-3; 8 bases map to TRBD1. TRBV23-1 is sorted into the ORF group, with uncertain function. The CDR3 runs to 16 residues. Unmatched junction bases numbered 6, after V lost 3 bases and J lost 1 base.

This chain connects TRBV5-1 to TRBJ2-1, with TRBD2 matching 7 bases. V lost 1 base, J lost 8 bases, and 9 bases stayed unmatched. Germline assignment: CDR1 SGHRS and CDR2 YFSETQ. The CDR3 length is 15 residues. CDR3 nucleotide sequence: TGCGCCAGCAGCTTGAGGGGCGGGAGAGAGGATGAGCAGTTCTTC. Its protein is CASSLRGGREDEQFF.

With regard to this clone: Relative to the germline gene, one junction end is altered; a read error may explain this. This rearrangement joins TRBV5-1 to TRBJ1-1; 10 bases align to TRBD1. CDR3 length: 13 residues. CDR1 is SGHRS and CDR2 is YFSETQ in the germline V gene. The CDR3 DNA is TGCGCCAGCAGCTTGGCCGGGACAGGGGAACCCCTCTTT. It codes for CASSLAGTGEPLF.

This clone was picked up a small number of times. One end of the junction does not line up with germline, which may come from a read error. This chain links TRBV7-9 with TRBJ2-7; possible D gene TRBD1, 5 bases. The CDR3 consists of 12 residues. Germline CDR1 reads SEHNR; CDR2 reads FQNEAQ (reference sequence). This CDR3 reads CSSSLQVYEQYF. DNA of the CDR3: TGTTCCAGCAGCTTACAGGTCTACGAGCAGTACTTC.

J is TRBJ2-1 and V is TRBV5-1, with 9 bases lining up with TRBD2. Unmatched junction bases numbered 16, after V lost 2 bases and J lost 4 bases. Germline CDR1 is SGHRS and CDR2 is YFSETQ. CDR3 length: 19 amino acids. The DNA of the CDR3 is TGCGCCAGCAGCTTTGGAGGCGGGGGGCGGGAGGGCCGATACAATGAGCAGTTCTTC. This translates into CASSFGGGGREGRYNEQFF.

This chain joins TRBV27 and TRBJ2-5; perhaps TRBD2 as D (5 bases). The assigned J gene may be wrong: the sequence end matches TRBJ2-7 better. Germline V gene sequence: CDR1 MNHEY, CDR2 SMNVEV (reference sequence). This CDR3 is built from 13 residues. This CDR3 is CASSQTNSYEQYF. The CDR3, as DNA: TGTGCCAGCAGCCAGACTAACTCCTACGAGCAGTACTTC.

J is TRBJ2-5 and V is TRBV6-1, with D possibly TRBD2 on 5 matching bases. The V end was cut by 6 bases, the J end by 7 bases, with 12 bases between. CDR1 MNHNS and CDR2 SASEGT come from the germline V gene. CDR3 length equals 12 residues. The CDR3, as DNA: TGTGCCAGCAGGGGAGACCGCAGGACCCAGTACTTC. This translates into CASRGDRRTQYF.

The chain carries TRBV9 and TRBJ2-7; maybe TRBD2 (5 bases). This CDR3 has 11 residues. CDR1 and CDR2 from the germline V gene are SGDLS and YYNGEE. Trimming left V 7 bases short and J 7 bases short, with 12 bases between. The CDR3 reads CASGTPGEQYF. Here the CDR3 DNA reads TGTGCCAGCGGCACACCGGGGGAGCAGTACTTC. Variable domain in full (rest from reference TRBV9 and TRBJ2-7): DSGVTQTPKHLITATGQRVTLRCSPRSGDLSVYWYQQSLDQGLQFLIQYYNGEERAKGNILERFSAQQFPDLHSELNLSSLELGDSALYFCASGTPGEQYFGPGTRLTVT.